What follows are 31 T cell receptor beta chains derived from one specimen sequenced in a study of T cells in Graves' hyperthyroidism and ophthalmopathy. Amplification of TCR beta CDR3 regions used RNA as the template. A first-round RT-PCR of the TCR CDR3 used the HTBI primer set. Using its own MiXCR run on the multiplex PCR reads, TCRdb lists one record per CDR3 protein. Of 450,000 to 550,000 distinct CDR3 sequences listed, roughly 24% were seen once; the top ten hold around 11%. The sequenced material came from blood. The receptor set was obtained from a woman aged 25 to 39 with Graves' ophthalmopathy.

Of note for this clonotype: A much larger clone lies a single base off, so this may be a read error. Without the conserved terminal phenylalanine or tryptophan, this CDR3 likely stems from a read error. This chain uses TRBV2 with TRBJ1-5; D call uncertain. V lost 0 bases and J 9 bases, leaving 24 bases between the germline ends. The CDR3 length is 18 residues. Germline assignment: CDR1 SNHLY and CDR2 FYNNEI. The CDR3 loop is CASSEALRVAFGGWPQHV. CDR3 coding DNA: TGTGCCAGCAGTGAAGCGCTGAGGGTCGCATTCGGTGGTTGGCCCCAGCATGTT.

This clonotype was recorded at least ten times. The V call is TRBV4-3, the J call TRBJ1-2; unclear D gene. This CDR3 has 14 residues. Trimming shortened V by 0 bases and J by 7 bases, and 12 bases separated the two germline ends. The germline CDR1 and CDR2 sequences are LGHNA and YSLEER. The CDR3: CASSQELVFGGYTF. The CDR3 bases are TGCGCCAGCAGCCAAGAGCTGGTCTTCGGTGGCTACACCTTC.

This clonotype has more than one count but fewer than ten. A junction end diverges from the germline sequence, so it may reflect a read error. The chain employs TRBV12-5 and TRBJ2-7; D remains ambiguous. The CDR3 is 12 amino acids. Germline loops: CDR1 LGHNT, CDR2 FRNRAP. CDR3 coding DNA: TGTGCCAGTGGCCCGGACCCTTGGGAGCAGTACTTC. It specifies CASGPDPWEQYF.

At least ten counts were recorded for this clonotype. This CDR3 is CASSRAGGPSYGYTF. In nucleotides, the CDR3 is TGTGCCAGTAGTAGGGCAGGGGGCCCGAGCTATGGCTACACCTTC. The V and J genes are TRBV19 and TRBJ1-2; the match to TRBD1 covers 8 bases. CDR1 LNHDA and CDR2 SQIVND come from the germline V gene (reference sequence). This CDR3 spans 15 amino acids. With 4 bases clipped from V and 4 bases from J, the junction kept 8 bases outside the gene matches.

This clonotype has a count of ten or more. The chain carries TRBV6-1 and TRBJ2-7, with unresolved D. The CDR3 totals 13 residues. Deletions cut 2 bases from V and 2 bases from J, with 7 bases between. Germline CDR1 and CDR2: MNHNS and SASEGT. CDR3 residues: CASSENRPYEQYF. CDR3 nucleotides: TGTGCCAGCAGTGAAAACAGACCCTACGAGCAGTACTTC.

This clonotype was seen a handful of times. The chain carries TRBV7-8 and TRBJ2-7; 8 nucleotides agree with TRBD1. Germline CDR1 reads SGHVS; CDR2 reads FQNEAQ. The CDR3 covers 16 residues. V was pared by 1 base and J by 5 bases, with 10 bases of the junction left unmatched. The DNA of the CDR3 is TGTGCCAGCAGCTTAGGGGACCACGACAGGGGCCACGAGCAGTACTTC. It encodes CASSLGDHDRGHEQYF.

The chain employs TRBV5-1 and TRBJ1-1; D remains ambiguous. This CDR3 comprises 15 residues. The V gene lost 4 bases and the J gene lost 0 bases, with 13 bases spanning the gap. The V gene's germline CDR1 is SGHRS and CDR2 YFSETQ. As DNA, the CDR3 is TGCGCCAGCAGCGTGGACGCTAGTATGAACACTGAAGCTTTCTTT. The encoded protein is CASSVDASMNTEAFF.

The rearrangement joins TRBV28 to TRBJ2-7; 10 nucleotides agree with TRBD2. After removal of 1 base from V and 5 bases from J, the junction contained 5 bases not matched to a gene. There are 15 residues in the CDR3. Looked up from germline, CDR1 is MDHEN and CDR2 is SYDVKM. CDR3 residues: CASSLSAGGPNEQYF. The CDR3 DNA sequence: TGTGCCAGCAGTTTATCAGCGGGGGGGCCGAACGAGCAGTACTTC.

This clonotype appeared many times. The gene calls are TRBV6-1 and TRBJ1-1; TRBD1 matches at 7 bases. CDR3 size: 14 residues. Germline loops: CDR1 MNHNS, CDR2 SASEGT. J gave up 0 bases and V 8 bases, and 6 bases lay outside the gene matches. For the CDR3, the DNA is TGTGCCAGCTCCCGGGACAGTGTGAACACTGAAGCTTTCTTT. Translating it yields CASSRDSVNTEAFF.

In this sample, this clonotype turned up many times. CDR3 sequence reads: CASRGLAGDTGELFF. CDR3 in DNA: TGTGCCAGTAGGGGACTAGCGGGGGACACCGGGGAGCTGTTTTTT. The V call is TRBV19, the J call TRBJ2-2; 14 bases match TRBD2. The CDR3 has 15 residues. With 6 bases clipped from V and 3 bases from J, the junction kept 0 bases outside the gene matches. The germline V gene encodes CDR1 LNHDA and CDR2 SQIVND (reference sequence).

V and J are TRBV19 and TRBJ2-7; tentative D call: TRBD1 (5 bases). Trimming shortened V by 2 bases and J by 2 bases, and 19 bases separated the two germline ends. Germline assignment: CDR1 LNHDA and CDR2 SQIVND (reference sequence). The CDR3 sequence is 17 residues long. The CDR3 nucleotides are TGTGCCAGTAGTATACTGTTCGGGCAGGGTGGAACCTACGAGCAGTACTTC. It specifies CASSILFGQGGTYEQYF.

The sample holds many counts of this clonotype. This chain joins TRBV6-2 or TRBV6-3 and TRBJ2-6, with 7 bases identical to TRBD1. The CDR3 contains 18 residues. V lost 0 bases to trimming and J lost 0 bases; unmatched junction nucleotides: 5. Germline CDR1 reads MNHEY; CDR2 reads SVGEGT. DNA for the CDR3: TGTGCCAGCAGTTACTCGAATACAGGGGACTCTGGGGCCAACGTCCTGACTTTC. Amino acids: CASSYSNTGDSGANVLTF.

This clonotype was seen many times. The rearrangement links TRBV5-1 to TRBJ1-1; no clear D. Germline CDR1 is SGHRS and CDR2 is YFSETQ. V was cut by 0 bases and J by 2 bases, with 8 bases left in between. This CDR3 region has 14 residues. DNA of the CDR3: TGCGCCAGCAGCTTGGTACACCATAACACTGAAGCTTTCTTT. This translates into CASSLVHHNTEAFF.

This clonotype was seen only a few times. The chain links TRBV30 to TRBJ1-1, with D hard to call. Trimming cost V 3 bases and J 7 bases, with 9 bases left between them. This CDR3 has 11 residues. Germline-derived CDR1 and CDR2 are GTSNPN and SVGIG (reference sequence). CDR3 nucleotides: TGTGCCTGGAGGGCCGCGGGTGAAGCTTTCTTT. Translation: CAWRAAGEAFF.

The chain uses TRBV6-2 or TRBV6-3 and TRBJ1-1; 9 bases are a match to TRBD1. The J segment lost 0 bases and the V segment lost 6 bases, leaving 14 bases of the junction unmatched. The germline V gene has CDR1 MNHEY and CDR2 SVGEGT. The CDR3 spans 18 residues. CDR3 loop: CASRTPTGGGLMNTEAFF. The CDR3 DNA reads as TGTGCCAGCAGAACACCAACAGGGGGCGGTTTAATGAACACTGAAGCTTTCTTT.

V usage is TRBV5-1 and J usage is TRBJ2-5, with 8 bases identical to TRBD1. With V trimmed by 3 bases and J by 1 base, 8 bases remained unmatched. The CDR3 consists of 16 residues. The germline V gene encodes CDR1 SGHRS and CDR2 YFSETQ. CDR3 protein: CASSWGTGGVQETQYF. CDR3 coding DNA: TGCGCCAGCAGCTGGGGGACAGGAGGGGTCCAAGAGACCCAGTACTTC.

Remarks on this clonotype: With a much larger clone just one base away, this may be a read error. This CDR3 is CVSTPDSPRRAFF. CDR3 nucleotides: TGTGTCAGCACCCCCGACAGTCCTCGGAGGGCTTTCTTT. The J gene is TRBJ1-1, the V gene TRBV6-1; possible D gene TRBD1, 5 bases. The CDR3 contains 13 residues. CDR1 and CDR2 (germline): MNHNS, SASEGT.

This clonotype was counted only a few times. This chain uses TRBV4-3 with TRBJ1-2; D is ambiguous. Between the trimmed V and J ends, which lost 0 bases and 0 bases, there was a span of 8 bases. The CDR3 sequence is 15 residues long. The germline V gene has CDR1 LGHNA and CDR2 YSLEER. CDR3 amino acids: CASSQEQTANYGYTF. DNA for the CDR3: TGCGCCAGCAGCCAAGAGCAAACAGCTAACTATGGCTACACCTTC.

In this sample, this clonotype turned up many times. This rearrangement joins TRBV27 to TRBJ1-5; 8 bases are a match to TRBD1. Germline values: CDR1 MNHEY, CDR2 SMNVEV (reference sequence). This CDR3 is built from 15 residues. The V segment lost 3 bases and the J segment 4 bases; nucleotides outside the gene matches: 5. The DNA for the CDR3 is TGTGCCAGCAGTTTCGGAGGGACAGGTAATCAGCCCCAGCATTTT. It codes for CASSFGGTGNQPQHF.

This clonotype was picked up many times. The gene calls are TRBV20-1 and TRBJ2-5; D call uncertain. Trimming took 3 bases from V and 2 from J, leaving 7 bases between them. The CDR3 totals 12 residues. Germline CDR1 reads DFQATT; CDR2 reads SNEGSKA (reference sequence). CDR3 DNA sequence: TGCAGTGCTAGCAGTCCACAAGAGACCCAGTACTTC. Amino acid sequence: CSASSPQETQYF.

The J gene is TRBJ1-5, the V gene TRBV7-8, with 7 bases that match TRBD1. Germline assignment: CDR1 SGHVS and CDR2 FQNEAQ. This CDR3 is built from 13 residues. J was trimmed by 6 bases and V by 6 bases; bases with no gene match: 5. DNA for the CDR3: TGTGCCAGCAGAGAGGGGGCCAGTCAGCCCCAGCATTTT. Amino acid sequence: CASREGASQPQHF. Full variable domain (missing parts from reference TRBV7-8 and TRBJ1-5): GAGVSQSPRYKVAKRGQDVALRCDPISGHVSLFWYQQALGQGPEFLTYFQNEAQLDKSGLPSDRFFAERPEGSVSTLKIQRTQQEDSAVYLCASREGASQPQHFGDGTRLSIL.

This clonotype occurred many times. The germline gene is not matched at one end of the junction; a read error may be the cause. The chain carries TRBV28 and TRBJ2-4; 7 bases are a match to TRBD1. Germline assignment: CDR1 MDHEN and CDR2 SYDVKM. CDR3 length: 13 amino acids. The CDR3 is CASSLTGWNIKYF. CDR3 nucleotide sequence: TGTGCCAGCAGTTTGACAGGGTGGAACATTAAGTACTTC.

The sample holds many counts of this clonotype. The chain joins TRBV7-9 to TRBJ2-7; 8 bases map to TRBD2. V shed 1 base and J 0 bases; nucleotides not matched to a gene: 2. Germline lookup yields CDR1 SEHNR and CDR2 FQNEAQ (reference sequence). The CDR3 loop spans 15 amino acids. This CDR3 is CASSLGGGLSYEQYF. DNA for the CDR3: TGTGCCAGCAGCTTAGGCGGGGGGCTCTCCTACGAGCAGTACTTC.

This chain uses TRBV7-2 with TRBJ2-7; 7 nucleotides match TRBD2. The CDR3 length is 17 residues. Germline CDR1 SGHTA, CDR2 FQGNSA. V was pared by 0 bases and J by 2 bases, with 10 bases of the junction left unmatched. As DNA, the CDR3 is TGTGCCAGCAGCTTAGCGTCGGCGGGGGTTTTACCCTACGAGCAGTACTTC. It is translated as CASSLASAGVLPYEQYF.

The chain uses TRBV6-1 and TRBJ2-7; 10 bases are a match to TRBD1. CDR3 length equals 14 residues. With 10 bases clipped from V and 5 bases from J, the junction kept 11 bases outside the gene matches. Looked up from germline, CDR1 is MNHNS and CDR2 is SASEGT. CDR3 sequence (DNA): TGTGCCACCTACCGGGACAGGGGAAGCCACGAGCAGTACTTC. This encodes CATYRDRGSHEQYF.

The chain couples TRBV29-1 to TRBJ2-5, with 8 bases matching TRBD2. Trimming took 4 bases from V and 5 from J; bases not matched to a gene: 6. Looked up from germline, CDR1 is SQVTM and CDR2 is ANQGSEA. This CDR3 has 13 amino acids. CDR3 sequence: CSVAPGGMETQYF. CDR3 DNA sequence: TGCAGCGTTGCGCCGGGGGGGATGGAGACCCAGTACTTC.

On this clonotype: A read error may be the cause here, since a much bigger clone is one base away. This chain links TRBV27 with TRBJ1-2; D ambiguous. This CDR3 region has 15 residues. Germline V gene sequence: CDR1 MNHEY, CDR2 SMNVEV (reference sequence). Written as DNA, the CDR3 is TGTGCCAGCTGTTTATCGTCAGATTCCAACTATGGCTACACCTTC. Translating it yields CASCLSSDSNYGYTF.

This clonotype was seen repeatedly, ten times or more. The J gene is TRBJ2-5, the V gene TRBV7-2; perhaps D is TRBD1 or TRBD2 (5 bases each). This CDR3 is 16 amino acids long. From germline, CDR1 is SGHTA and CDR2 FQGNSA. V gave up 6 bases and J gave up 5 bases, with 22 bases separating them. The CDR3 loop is CASSPGRAGTAETQYF. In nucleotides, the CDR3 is TGTGCCAGCAGTCCCGGAAGGGCAGGGACGGCGGAGACCCAGTACTTC.

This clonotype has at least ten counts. The CDR3 sequence is CASSPSGGLNTEAFF. The DNA of the CDR3 is TGTGCCAGCAGTCCTAGCGGGGGCCTGAACACTGAAGCTTTCTTT. This rearrangement joins TRBV28 to TRBJ1-1; D might be TRBD1 (6 bases). Looked up from germline, CDR1 is MDHEN and CDR2 is SYDVKM. V was pared by 5 bases and J by 0 bases, with 13 bases between. CDR3 size: 15 residues. Full variable domain (missing parts from reference TRBV28 and TRBJ1-1): DVKVTQSSRYLVKRTGEKVFLECVQDMDHENMFWYRQDPGLGLRLIYFSYDVKMKEKGDIPEGYSVSREKKERFSLILESASTNQTSMYLCASSPSGGLNTEAFFGQGTRLTVV.

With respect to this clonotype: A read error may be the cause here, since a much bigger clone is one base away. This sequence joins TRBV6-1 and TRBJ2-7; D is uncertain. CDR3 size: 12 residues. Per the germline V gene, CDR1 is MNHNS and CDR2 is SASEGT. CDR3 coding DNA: TGTGCCAGCAGGCCAACGGCCTACGAGCAGTGCGTC. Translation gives CASRPTAYEQCV.

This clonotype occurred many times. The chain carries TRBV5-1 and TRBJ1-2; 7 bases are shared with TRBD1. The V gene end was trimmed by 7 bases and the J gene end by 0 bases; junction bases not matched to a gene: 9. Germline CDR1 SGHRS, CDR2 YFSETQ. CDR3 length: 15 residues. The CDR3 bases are TGCGCCAGCCAGGACAGGTCCTCCTCTAACTATGGCTACACCTTC. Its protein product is CASQDRSSSNYGYTF.